This T cell receptor (beta chain) was profiled in a study of blood T cell repertoires in COVID-19. The CDR3 has 15 amino acids. V dropped 1 base and J dropped 2 bases, with 11 bases sitting between them. From germline, CDR1 is LGHDT and CDR2 YNNKEL (reference sequence). This clone was seen a few times. Authors' methods: Reference gene primers were amplified, and this amplification served to estimate nucleated cell counts. Data came from immunoSEQ multiplex PCR; TCRdb stores just in-frame clones and leaves some out. The DNA was the basis for D and trimming; V, J and clone size are from that table. Altogether around 99,000 clones are present, 90% being singletons, with the ten largest covering about 5.2%.

Sequencing used peripheral blood. The receptor's source is a man in his forties or fifties with acute or convalescent COVID-19. The chain is built from TRBV3-1 (or the pseudogene TRBV3-2) and TRBJ2-5; possible D gene TRBD2, 5 bases. In DNA, the CDR3 is TGTGCCAGCAGCCAAGTTCCTACGGGGCAAGAGACCCAGTACTTC. This codes for CASSQVPTGQETQYF.